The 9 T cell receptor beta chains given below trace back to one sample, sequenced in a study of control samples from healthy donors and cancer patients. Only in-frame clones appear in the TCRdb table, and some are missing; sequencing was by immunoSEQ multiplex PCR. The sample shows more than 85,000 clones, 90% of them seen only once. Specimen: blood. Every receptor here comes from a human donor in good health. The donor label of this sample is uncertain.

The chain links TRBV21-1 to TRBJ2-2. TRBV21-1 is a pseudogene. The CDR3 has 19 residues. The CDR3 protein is CASSKITDLGGPGPGELFF. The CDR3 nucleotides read TGTGCCAGCAGCAAAATCACCGACTTGGGCGGGCCGGGGCCCGGGGAGCTGTTTTTT.

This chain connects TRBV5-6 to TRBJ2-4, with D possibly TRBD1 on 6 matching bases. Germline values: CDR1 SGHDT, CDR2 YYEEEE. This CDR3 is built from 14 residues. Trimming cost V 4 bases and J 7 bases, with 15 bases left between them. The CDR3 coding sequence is TGTGCCAGCAGCCTTACAGGGATTTTTAACATTCAGTACTTC. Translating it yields CASSLTGIFNIQYF.

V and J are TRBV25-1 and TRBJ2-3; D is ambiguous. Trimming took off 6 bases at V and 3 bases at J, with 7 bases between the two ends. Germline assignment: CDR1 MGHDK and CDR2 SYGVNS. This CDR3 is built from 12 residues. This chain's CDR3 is CASRESTDTQYF. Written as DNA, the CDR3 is TGTGCCAGCAGAGAAAGTACAGATACGCAGTATTTT.

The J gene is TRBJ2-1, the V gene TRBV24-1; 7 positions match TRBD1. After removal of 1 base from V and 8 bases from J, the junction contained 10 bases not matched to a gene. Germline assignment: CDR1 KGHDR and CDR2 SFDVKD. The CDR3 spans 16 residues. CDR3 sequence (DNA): TGTGCCACCAGTGATTTAAAACAGGGGCGTTCCGATGAGCAGTTCTTC. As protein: CATSDLKQGRSDEQFF.

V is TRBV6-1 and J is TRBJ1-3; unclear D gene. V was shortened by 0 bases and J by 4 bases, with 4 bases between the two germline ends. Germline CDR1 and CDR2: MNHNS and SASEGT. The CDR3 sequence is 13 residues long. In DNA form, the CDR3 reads TGTGCCAGCAGTGAAGCAAGAGGAAACACCATATATTTT. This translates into CASSEARGNTIYF.

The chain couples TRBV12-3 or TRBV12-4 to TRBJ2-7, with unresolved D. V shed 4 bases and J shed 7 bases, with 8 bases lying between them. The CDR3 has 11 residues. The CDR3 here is CASSSLTEQYF. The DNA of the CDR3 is TGTGCCAGCAGTTCCTTAACAGAGCAGTACTTC.

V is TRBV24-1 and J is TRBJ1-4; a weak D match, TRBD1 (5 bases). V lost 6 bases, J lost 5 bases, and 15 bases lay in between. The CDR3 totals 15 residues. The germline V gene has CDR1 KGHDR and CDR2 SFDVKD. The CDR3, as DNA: TGTGCCACCAGTATCCCGACAGCCTACAATGAAAAACTGTTTTTT. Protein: CATSIPTAYNEKLFF.

The CDR3 region is CATSGHEGNTEAFF. In DNA form, the CDR3 reads TGTGCCACCAGTGGCCACGAGGGGAACACTGAAGCTTTCTTT. The chain employs TRBV24-1 and TRBJ1-1, with D hard to call. This CDR3 has 14 amino acids. Trimming removed 5 bases at V and 1 base at J, with 10 bases between. The germline V gene encodes CDR1 KGHDR and CDR2 SFDVKD.

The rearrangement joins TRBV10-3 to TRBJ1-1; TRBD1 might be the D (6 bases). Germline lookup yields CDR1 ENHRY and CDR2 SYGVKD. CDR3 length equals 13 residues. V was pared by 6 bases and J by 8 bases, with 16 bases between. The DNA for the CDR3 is TGTGCCATCAGCGGGACCCTGGGGGCAGAAGCTTTCTTT. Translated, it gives CAISGTLGAEAFF.